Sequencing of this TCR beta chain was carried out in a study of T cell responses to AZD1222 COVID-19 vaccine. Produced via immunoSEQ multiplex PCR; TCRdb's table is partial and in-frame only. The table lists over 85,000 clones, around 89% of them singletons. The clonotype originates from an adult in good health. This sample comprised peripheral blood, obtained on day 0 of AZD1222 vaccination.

CDR3 loop: CASIYTEFEAFF. CDR3 nucleotide sequence: TGTGCCAGCATATACACGGAATTCGAAGCTTTCTTT. The chain carries TRBV2 and TRBJ1-1; D is unclear. The germline V gene encodes CDR1 SNHLY and CDR2 FYNNEI. The CDR3 extends over 12 amino acids. Deletions cut 7 bases from V and 8 bases from J, with 14 bases between.